The sequence of this TCR beta chain was determined in a study of shared clonotypes between healthy human individuals. General study results and limits: Expectations were that clonotype sharing among donors would be affected by sequencing depth. Naive subsets, compared against memory subsets, generally had larger estimated richness values.

Comment on this clone: The antigen remains unidentified.

The CDR3 runs to 16 residues. Germline V gene data show CDR1 as MNHEY and CDR2 as SMNVEV (reference sequence). J was trimmed by 0 bases and V by 6 bases; bases with no gene match: 5. The assay was immunoSEQ multiplex PCR, and TCRdb's table has in-frame clones only and misses some. The sample lists approximately 2,000,000 clones, under 95% occurring once. The source material was naive CD4+ T cells from PBMCs. As to subset: CD45RA+ positively selected. The chain has TRBV27 and TRBJ2-7, with 13 bases lining up with TRBD2. The clonotype was recovered from a man younger than 30 in good health. Some clones in this sample may be carry-over from other donors' samples. The CDR3 nucleotides read TGTGCCAGCAGGGGACTAGCGGGAACTCCCTCCTACGAGCAGTACTTC. This translates into CASRGLAGTPSYEQYF.